Following are 10 T cell receptor beta chains from one sample sequenced in a study of Graves' ophthalmopathy and Graves' hyperthyroidism. TCR beta CDR3 regions were amplified from RNA transcripts. The first-round RT-PCR employed HTBI primers together with the Qiagen OneStep RT-PCR kit. A multiplex PCR was then performed as the second round. TCRdb reanalysed the multiplex PCR reads using MiXCR and keeps one entry per CDR3 protein. This repertoire shows 620,000 or so distinct CDR3 sequences, 22% found once; its top ten account for around 6.5%. What was sequenced was peripheral blood. These receptors were obtained from a woman between 18 and 29 years old with stable Graves' hyperthyroidism. Some clones in this sample may be carry-over from other donors' samples.

This clonotype was observed a few times. The chain couples TRBV6-5 to TRBJ1-2, with D possibly matching TRBD1 (6 bases). Looked up from germline, CDR1 is MNHEY and CDR2 is SVGAGI. CDR3 length: 14 residues. V was pared by 5 bases and J by 5 bases, with 15 bases between. In nucleotides, the CDR3 is TGTGCCAGCAGTAACAGGGTGGAACAGTATGGCTACACCTTC. It encodes CASSNRVEQYGYTF.

V gene TRBV5-1 combines with J gene TRBJ2-7; TRBD2 aligns across 9 bases. V shed 4 bases and J 0 bases; nucleotides not matched to a gene: 11. CDR1 and CDR2 from the germline V gene are SGHRS and YFSETQ. The CDR3 runs to 17 residues. The CDR3 sequence is CASSGETSGLLSYEQYF. The CDR3, as DNA: TGCGCCAGCAGCGGGGAGACTAGCGGCCTACTCTCCTACGAGCAGTACTTC.

This clonotype was counted only a few times. The chain couples TRBV12-3 or TRBV12-4 to TRBJ1-1, with 7 bases that match TRBD1. This CDR3 comprises 15 residues. The junction had 10 bases not matched to a gene; V was cut back by 2 bases and J by 7 bases. CDR3 loop: CASSLTRVGDSEAFF. DNA for the CDR3: TGTGCCAGCAGTTTAACTCGGGTGGGGGACAGTGAAGCTTTCTTT.

The rearrangement uses TRBV5-1 and TRBJ2-5; 8 positions match TRBD1. This CDR3 is 15 amino acids long. Germline loops: CDR1 SGHRS, CDR2 YFSETQ. Trimming removed 3 bases from V and 1 base from J; junction bases left unmatched: 5. Written as DNA, the CDR3 is TGCGCCAGCAGCTGGGGAGGACAGGGCCAAGAGACCCAGTACTTC. Translated, it gives CASSWGGQGQETQYF.

This clonotype was seen ten or more times. V is TRBV20-1 and J is TRBJ1-3; tentative D call: TRBD1 (5 bases). Per germline, CDR1 DFQATT and CDR2 SNEGSKA (reference sequence). Between the trimmed V and J ends, which lost 6 bases and 3 bases, there was a span of 12 bases. The CDR3 runs 13 residues. The CDR3 is CSALRGRGNTIYF. DNA for the CDR3: TGCAGTGCCCTAAGGGGACGTGGAAACACCATATATTTT.

This clonotype came up many times. The chain's CDR3 is CASRTNSDAFYEQYF. DNA of the CDR3: TGCGCCAGCAGGACTAACTCAGATGCCTTCTACGAGCAGTACTTC. The chain links TRBV5-1 to TRBJ2-7, with D possibly TRBD2 on 5 matching bases. The CDR3 length is 15 residues. CDR1 SGHRS and CDR2 YFSETQ come from the germline V gene. With 5 bases removed from V and 3 bases from J, the gap between germline ends came to 18 bases.

This clonotype was recorded many times. J is TRBJ1-1 and V is TRBV10-3; TRBD1 might be the D (5 bases). The length of the CDR3 is 13 residues. CDR1 is ENHRY, CDR2 SYGVKD, per germline. Trimming shortened V by 5 bases and J by 6 bases, and 13 bases separated the two germline ends. The DNA for the CDR3 is TGTGCCATCAGTCTCGCCAGGGAGGCTGAAGCTTTCTTT. Residues: CAISLAREAEAFF.

Notes on this clonotype: A junction end diverges from the germline sequence, so it may reflect a read error. This chain uses TRBV12-3 or TRBV12-4 with TRBJ1-2, with 7 bases identical to TRBD1. There are 14 residues in the CDR3. In nucleotides, the CDR3 is TGTACCAGCACCCAGGTTGCCAGGGGGTACGGCTACACCTTT. The encoded protein is CTSTQVARGYGYTF.

The rearrangement uses TRBV6-1 and TRBJ1-6; 10 nucleotides agree with TRBD1. V lost 3 bases to trimming and J lost 10 bases; unmatched junction nucleotides: 6. The germline gives CDR1 MNHNS, CDR2 SASEGT. The CDR3 runs to 15 residues. CDR3 protein: CASSDSGTGVSPLHF. The CDR3, as DNA: TGTGCCAGCAGTGATTCCGGGACAGGGGTATCACCCCTCCACTTT.

The chain combines TRBV5-1 with TRBJ2-3, with TRBD2 matching over 9 bases. This CDR3 comprises 17 residues. V lost 5 bases and J lost 1; bases outside the gene matches: 11. The germline CDR1 and CDR2 sequences are SGHRS and YFSETQ. The CDR3 DNA reads TGCGCCAGCAGTTCATGGCTAGCGGGGAGCCGCACAGATACGCAGTATTTT. Translating gives CASSSWLAGSRTDTQYF. The variable domain in full, with the rest retrieved from reference TRBV5-1 and TRBJ2-3, is KAGVTQTPRYLIKTRGQQVTLSCSPISGHRSVSWYQQTPGQGLQFLFEYFSETQRNKGNFPGRFSGRQFSNSRSEMNVSTLELGDSALYLCASSSWLAGSRTDTQYFGPGTRLTVL.